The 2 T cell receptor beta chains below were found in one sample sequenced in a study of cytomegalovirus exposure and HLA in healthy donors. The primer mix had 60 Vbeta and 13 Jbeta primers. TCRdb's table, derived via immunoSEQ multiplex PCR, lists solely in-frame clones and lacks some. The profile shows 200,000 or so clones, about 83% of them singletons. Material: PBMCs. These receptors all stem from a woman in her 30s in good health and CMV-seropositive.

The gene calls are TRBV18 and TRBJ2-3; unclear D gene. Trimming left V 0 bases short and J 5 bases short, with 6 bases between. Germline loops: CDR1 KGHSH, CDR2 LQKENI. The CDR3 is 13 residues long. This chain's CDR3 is CASSPPGLDTQYF. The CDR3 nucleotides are TGTGCCAGCTCACCACCGGGCCTAGATACGCAGTATTTT.

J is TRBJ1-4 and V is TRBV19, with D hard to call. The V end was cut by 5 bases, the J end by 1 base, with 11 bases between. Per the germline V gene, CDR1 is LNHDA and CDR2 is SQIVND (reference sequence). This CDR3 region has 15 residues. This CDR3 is CASSPPRRTNEKLFF. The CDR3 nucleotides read TGTGCCAGTAGTCCTCCGAGGAGAACTAATGAAAAACTGTTTTTT.